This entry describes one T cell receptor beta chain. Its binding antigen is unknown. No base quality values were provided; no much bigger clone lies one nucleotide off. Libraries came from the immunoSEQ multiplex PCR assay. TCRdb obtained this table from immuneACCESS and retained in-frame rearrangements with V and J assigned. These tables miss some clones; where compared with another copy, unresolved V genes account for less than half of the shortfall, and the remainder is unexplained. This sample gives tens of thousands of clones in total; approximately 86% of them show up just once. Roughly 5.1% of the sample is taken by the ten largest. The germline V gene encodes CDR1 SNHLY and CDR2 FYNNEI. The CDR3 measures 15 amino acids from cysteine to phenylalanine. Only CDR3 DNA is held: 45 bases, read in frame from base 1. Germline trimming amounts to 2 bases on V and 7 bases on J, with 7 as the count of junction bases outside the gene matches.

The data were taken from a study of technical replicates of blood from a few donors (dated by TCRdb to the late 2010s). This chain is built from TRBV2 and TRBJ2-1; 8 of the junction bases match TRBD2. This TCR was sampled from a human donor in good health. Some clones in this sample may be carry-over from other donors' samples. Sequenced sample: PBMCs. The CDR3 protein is CASSESSGWRNEQFF. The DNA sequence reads TGTGCCAGCAGTGAATCTAGCGGGTGGAGGAATGAGCAGTTCTTC.